The 9 T cell receptor beta chains below come from one sample, sequenced in a study of shared clonotypes between healthy human individuals. Clones were read by immunoSEQ multiplex PCR, and TCRdb kept only the in-frame ones, dropping some. The data contain 2 million or so clones, 85% to 95% of them singletons. Sequencing input: naive CD4+ T cells sorted from blood. This sample's subset: CD45RA+ positively selected. These receptors all stem from a man aged 18 to 30 in good health.

The V call is TRBV5-6, the J call TRBJ1-5; perhaps TRBD1 as D (5 bases). The germline V gene has CDR1 SGHDT and CDR2 YYEEEE. This CDR3 is built from 14 residues. V gave up 0 bases and J gave up 6 bases, with 10 bases separating them. The CDR3 loop reads CASSLAGVFQPQHF. CDR3 in DNA: TGTGCCAGCAGCTTGGCGGGGGTATTTCAGCCCCAGCATTTT.

As for this clone: This CDR3 is also generated by other DNA sequences in the sample. V is TRBV7-8 and J is TRBJ1-4; D uncertain. The V gene's germline CDR1 is SGHVS and CDR2 FQNEAQ. The CDR3 sequence is 14 residues long. V shed 2 bases and J shed 5 bases, with 9 bases lying between them. The CDR3 spells CASSLRERNEKLFF. In DNA, the CDR3 is TGTGCCAGCAGCTTAAGGGAGAGGAATGAAAAACTGTTTTTT. The variable domain in full, completed from reference TRBV7-8 and TRBJ1-4, reads GAGVSQSPRYKVAKRGQDVALRCDPISGHVSLFWYQQALGQGPEFLTYFQNEAQLDKSGLPSDRFFAERPEGSVSTLKIQRTQQEDSAVYLCASSLRERNEKLFFGSGTQLSVL.

This chain connects TRBV20-1 to TRBJ2-3, with no clear D. This CDR3 has 11 residues. The V gene's germline CDR1 is DFQATT and CDR2 SNEGSKA (reference sequence). This CDR3 reads CRPARTDTQYF. CDR3 DNA: TGCAGGCCCGCGCGCACAGATACGCAGTATTTT.

Of note for this clone: Other DNA sequences within the sample encode an identical CDR3. The V call is TRBV9, the J call TRBJ2-5; 9 bases align to TRBD1. CDR1 and CDR2 from the germline V gene are SGDLS and YYNGEE. With 0 bases clipped from V and 5 bases from J, the junction kept 5 bases outside the gene matches. The CDR3 has 15 amino acids. The CDR3 protein is CASSVEGQGGETQYF. The CDR3 DNA reads as TGTGCCAGCAGCGTAGAGGGACAGGGAGGGGAGACCCAGTACTTC.

Details on this clone: Since a much larger clone is just one base distant, this may be a read error. The rearrangement links TRBV30 to TRBJ2-4, with D possibly TRBD2 on 5 matching bases. The CDR3 runs to 16 residues. The germline V and J ends were trimmed by 2 bases and 0 bases, with 14 bases remaining between them. CDR1 and CDR2 (germline): GTSNPN, SVGIG (reference sequence). Here the CDR3 DNA reads TGTGCCTGGAGTATACCGGGATTACAAGCCAAAAACATTCAGTACTTC. Its translation: CAWSIPGLQAKNIQYF.

The chain employs TRBV7-8 and TRBJ2-7; 7 bases are shared with TRBD2. The junction had 6 bases not matched to a gene; V was cut back by 1 base and J by 3 bases. CDR3 length: 15 residues. In germline, CDR1 is SGHVS, CDR2 FQNEAQ. The CDR3 spells CASSLGSAGVYEQYF. Written as DNA, the CDR3 is TGTGCCAGCAGCTTAGGTTCCGCGGGGGTCTACGAGCAGTACTTC.

J is TRBJ2-1 and V is TRBV6-1; 8 bases fit TRBD1. J was trimmed by 7 bases and V by 5 bases; bases with no gene match: 4. The CDR3 consists of 13 residues. Germline V gives CDR1 MNHNS, CDR2 SASEGT. CDR3 nucleotides: TGTGCCAGCAGTATCCAGGGGGCGAATGAGCAGTTCTTC. It encodes CASSIQGANEQFF.

The V gene is TRBV27, the J gene TRBJ2-7; no clear D. Germline V lookup: CDR1 MNHEY, CDR2 SMNVEV (reference sequence). The CDR3 covers 12 residues. Trimming took off 7 bases at V and 4 bases at J, with 11 bases between the two ends. CDR3 DNA sequence: TGTGCCAGCACCACGGCCGGTTACGAGCAGTACTTC. This sequence encodes CASTTAGYEQYF.

The rearrangement joins TRBV14 to TRBJ2-7; a possible D gene is TRBD1 (5 bases). Trimming pared 3 bases from V and 3 bases from J, leaving 9 bases between. This CDR3 is 13 amino acids long. Germline V CDR1 and CDR2: SGHDN, FVKESK. The CDR3 here is CASSQDTDYEQYF. The CDR3 bases are TGTGCCAGCAGCCAGGACACAGACTACGAGCAGTACTTC.